This TCR beta chain was profiled in a study of resident and recirculating memory T cells in vitiligo. There are a few counts of this clone. After removal of 3 bases from V and 4 bases from J, the junction contained 5 bases not matched to a gene. CDR1 is GTSNPN and CDR2 is SVGIG in the germline V gene (reference sequence). The CDR3 is 13 amino acids. Clones were sequenced by immunoSEQ multiplex PCR, and TCRdb holds only the in-frame ones, with some missing. The sample contains 70,000 or so clones, 90% to 95% of which appear only once. Patients' lesions had not changed for the previous 6 months. Patients had received no treatment within the previous three months.

The rearrangement links TRBV30 to TRBJ1-1, with 7 nucleotides matching TRBD1. The sequence came from a male donor with vitiligo. The sample comprised blood. CDR3 bases: TGTGCCTGGAGGGACAGGCAGCTCACTGAAGCTTTCTTT. It encodes CAWRDRQLTEAFF. The variable domain in full, completed from reference TRBV30 and TRBJ1-1, reads SQTIHQWPATLVQPVGSPLSLECTVEGTSNPNLYWYRQAAGRGLQLLFYSVGIGQISSEVPQNLSASRPQDRQFILSSKKLLLSDSGFYLCAWRDRQLTEAFFGQGTRLTVV.